The present entry profiles one T cell receptor (beta chain) with its context. Unique molecular identifiers were incorporated during preparation of the TCRbeta library. In TCRdb, the PCR reads were re-called with MiXCR into one record per CDR3 protein. The table lists 300,000 to 400,000 distinct CDR3 sequences, 10% to 15% of them singletons, with over 3.5% in the top ten. The sample is drawn from a study of T-cell reconstitution after alpha-beta-depleted transplantation in children. Germline CDR1 DFQATT, CDR2 SNEGSKA (reference sequence). V dropped 3 bases and J dropped 5 bases, with 13 bases sitting between them. CDR3 size: 13 residues.

The TCR originated in a human donor who donated a stem cell graft to a child with Fanconi anemia. The material was PBMCs, obtained from the stem cell graft. The chain carries TRBV20-1 and TRBJ1-1; the D gene is possibly TRBD1 (5 bases). CDR3 DNA sequence: TGCAGTGCTAGTTCCAGGGCGGGAACTGAAGCTTTCTTT. Protein product: CSASSRAGTEAFF.